Below, 5 T cell receptor beta chains from the same sample are listed, as sequenced in a study of T cells in narcolepsy. Profiling relied on immunoSEQ multiplex PCR, and the TCRdb table lists in-frame clones only, not all of them. The profile covers fewer than 35,000 clones, with under 85% appearing a single time and about 3% taken by the ten largest. The sample taken for sequencing was CD45RA- memory CD4+ T cells from PBMCs. The receptors here all came from a human donor with narcolepsy.

The J gene is TRBJ1-2, the V gene TRBV19; the match to TRBD1 covers 9 bases. Per the germline V gene, CDR1 is LNHDA and CDR2 is SQIVND (reference sequence). CDR3 length equals 17 residues. The junction had 10 bases not matched to a gene; V was cut back by 4 bases and J by 1 base. DNA for the CDR3: TGTGCCAGTAGTAGGACCATCGGGACAGGGAATAACTATGGCTACACCTTC. Translated, it gives CASSRTIGTGNNYGYTF.

The chain carries TRBV5-1 and TRBJ2-7; D tentatively reads TRBD1 or TRBD2 (5 bases each). The V and J ends lost 0 bases and 6 bases respectively, with 13 bases between them. In germline, CDR1 is SGHRS, CDR2 YFSETQ. The CDR3 has 14 residues. The CDR3 protein is CASSLGLAGTEQYF. The CDR3 nucleotides read TGCGCCAGCAGCTTGGGGTTGGCAGGGACCGAGCAGTACTTC.

V usage is TRBV20-1 and J usage is TRBJ2-1; no clear D gene. The germline V and J ends were trimmed by 3 bases and 5 bases, with 5 bases remaining between them. Per germline, CDR1 DFQATT and CDR2 SNEGSKA (reference sequence). This CDR3 is built from 11 residues. The CDR3 protein is CSARSDNEQFF. DNA of the CDR3: TGCAGTGCTAGGTCAGACAATGAGCAGTTCTTC.

This clone was recorded only once. The V call is TRBV25-1, the J call TRBJ1-5, with 10 positions matching TRBD1. Germline-derived CDR1 and CDR2 are MGHDK and SYGVNS. The CDR3 has 15 amino acids. The V gene end was trimmed by 6 bases and the J gene end by 2 bases; junction bases not matched to a gene: 4. The CDR3 DNA follows: TGTGCCAGCAGAAGGGACAGGGGCGGCAATCAGCCCCAGCATTTT. Translating it yields CASRRDRGGNQPQHF.

Here the CDR3 reads CASSFRGESSGANVLTF. The CDR3 DNA is TGTGCCAGCTCCTTCAGGGGTGAGAGCTCTGGGGCCAACGTCCTGACTTTC. V and J are TRBV18 and TRBJ2-6; D perhaps matches TRBD1 (6 bases). With 6 bases removed from V and 0 bases from J, the gap between germline ends came to 15 bases. CDR1 and CDR2 from the germline V gene are KGHSH and LQKENI. This CDR3 is 17 amino acids long.